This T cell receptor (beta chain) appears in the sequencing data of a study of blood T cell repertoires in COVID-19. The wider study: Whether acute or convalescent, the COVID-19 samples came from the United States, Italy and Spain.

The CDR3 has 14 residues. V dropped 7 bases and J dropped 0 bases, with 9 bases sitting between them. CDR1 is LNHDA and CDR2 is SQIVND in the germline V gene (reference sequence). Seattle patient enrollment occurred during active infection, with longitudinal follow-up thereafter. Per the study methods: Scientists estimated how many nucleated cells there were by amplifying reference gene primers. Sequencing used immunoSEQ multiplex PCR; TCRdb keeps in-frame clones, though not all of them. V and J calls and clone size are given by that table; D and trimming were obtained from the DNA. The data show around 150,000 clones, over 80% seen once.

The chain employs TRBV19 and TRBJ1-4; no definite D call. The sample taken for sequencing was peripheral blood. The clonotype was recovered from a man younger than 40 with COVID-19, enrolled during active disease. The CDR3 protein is CASNAGTTNEKLFF. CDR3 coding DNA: TGTGCCAGTAATGCGGGGACAACTAATGAAAAACTGTTTTTT. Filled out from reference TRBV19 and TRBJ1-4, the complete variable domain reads DGGITQSPKYLFRKEGQNVTLSCEQNLNHDAMYWYRQDPGQGLRLIYYSQIVNDFQKGDIAEGYSVSREKKESFPLTVTSAQKNPTAFYLCASNAGTTNEKLFFGSGTQLSVL.